This T cell receptor (beta chain) was captured by sequencing in a study of blood T cell repertoires in COVID-19. Study background: Sites in the United States, Italy and Spain provided acute and convalescent COVID-19 samples. PBMCs, B-cell-depleted T cells, or T cells were the source of the cDNA or gDNA that made up the material.

In germline, CDR1 is SGHTA, CDR2 FQGNSA. V dropped 1 base and J dropped 6; count of bases not matched to a gene: 2. The CDR3 runs to 15 residues. Authors' data handling: Nucleated cell counts were estimated from reference gene primer amplification. Measured with immunoSEQ multiplex PCR; TCRdb has only the in-frame clones, and not every one. D and trimming come from the DNA, and the V and J calls and clone size come from that table. The sample shows 70,000 or so clones, around 86% of them seen only once. The sequencing input was peripheral blood. The chain recombines TRBV7-2 with TRBJ2-1, with TRBD2 identical over 11 bases. The receptor comes from a woman between 18 and 29 years old with acute or convalescent COVID-19. CDR3 bases: TGTGCCAGCAGCTTAGGTAGCGGGAGGGGCAATGAGCAGTTCTTC. Protein sequence: CASSLGSGRGNEQFF.